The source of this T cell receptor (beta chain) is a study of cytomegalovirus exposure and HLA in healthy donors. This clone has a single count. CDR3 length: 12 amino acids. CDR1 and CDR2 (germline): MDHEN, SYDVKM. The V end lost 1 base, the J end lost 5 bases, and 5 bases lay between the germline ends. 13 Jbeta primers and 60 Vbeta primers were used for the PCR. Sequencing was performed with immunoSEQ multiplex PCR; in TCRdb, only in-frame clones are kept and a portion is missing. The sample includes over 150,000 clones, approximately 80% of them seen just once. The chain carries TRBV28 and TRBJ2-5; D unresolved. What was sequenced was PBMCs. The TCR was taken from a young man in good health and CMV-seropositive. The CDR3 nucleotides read TGTGCCAGCAGTTTATCGAGGGAGACCCAGTACTTC. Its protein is CASSLSRETQYF.